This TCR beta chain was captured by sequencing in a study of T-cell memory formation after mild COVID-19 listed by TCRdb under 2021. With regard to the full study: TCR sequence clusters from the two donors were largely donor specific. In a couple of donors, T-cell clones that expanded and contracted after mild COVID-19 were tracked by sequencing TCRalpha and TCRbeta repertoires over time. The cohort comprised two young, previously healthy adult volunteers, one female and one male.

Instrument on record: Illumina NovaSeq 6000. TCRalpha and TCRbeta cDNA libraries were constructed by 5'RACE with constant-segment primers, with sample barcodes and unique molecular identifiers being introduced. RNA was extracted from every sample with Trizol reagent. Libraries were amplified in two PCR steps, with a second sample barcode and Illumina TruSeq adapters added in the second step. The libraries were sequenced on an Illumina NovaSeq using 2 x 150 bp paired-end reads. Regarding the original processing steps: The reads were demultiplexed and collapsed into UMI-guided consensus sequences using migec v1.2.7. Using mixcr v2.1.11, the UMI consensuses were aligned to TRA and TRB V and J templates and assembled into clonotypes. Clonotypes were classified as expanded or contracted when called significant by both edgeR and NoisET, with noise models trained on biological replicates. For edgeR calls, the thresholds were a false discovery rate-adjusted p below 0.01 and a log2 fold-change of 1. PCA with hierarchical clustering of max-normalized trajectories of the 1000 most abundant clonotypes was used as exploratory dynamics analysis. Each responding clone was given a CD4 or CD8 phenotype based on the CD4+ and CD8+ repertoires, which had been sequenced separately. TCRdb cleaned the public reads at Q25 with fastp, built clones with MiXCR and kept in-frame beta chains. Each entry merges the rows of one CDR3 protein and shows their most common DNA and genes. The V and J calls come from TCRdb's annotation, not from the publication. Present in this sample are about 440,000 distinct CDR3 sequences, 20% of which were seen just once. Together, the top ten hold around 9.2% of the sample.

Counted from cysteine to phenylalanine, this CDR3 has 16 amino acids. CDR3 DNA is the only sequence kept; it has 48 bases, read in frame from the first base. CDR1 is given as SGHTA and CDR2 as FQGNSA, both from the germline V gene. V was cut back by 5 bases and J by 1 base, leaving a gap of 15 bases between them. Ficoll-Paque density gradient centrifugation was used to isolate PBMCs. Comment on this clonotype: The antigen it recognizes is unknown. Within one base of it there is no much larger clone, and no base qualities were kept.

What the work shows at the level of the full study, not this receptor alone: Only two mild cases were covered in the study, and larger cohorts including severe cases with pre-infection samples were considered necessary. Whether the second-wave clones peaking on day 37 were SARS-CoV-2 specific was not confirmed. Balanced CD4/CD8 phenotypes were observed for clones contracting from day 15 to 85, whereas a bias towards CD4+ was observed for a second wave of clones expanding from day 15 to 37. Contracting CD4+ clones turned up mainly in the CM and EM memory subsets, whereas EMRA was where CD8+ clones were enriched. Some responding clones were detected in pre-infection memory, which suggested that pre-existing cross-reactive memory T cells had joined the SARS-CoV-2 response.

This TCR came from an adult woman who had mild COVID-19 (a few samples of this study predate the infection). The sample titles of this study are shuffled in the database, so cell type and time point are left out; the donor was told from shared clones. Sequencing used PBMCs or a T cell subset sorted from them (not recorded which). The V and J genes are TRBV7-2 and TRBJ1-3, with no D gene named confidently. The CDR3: CASSLRWGNSGNTIYF. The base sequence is TGTGCCAGCAGCCTAAGATGGGGTAATTCTGGAAACACCATATATTTT.